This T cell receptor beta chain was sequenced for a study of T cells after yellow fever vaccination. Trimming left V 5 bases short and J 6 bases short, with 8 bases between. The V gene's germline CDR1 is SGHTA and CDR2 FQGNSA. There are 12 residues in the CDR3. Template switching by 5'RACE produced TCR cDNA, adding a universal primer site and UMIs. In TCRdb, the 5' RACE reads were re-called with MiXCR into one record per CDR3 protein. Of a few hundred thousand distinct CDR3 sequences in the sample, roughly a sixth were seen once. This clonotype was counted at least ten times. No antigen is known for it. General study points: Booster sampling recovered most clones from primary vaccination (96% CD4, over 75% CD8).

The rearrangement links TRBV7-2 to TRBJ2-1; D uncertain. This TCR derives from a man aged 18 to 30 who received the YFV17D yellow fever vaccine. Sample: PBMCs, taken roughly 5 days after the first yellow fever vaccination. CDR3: CASSLRSNEQFF. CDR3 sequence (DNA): TGTGCCAGCAGCCTTAGAAGCAATGAGCAGTTCTTC. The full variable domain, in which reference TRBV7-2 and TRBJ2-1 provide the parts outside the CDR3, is GAGVSQSPSNKVTEKGKDVELRCDPISGHTALYWYRQSLGQGLEFLIYFQGNSAPDKSGLPSDRFSAERTGGSVSTLTIQRTQQEDSAVYLCASSLRSNEQFFGPGTRLTVL.